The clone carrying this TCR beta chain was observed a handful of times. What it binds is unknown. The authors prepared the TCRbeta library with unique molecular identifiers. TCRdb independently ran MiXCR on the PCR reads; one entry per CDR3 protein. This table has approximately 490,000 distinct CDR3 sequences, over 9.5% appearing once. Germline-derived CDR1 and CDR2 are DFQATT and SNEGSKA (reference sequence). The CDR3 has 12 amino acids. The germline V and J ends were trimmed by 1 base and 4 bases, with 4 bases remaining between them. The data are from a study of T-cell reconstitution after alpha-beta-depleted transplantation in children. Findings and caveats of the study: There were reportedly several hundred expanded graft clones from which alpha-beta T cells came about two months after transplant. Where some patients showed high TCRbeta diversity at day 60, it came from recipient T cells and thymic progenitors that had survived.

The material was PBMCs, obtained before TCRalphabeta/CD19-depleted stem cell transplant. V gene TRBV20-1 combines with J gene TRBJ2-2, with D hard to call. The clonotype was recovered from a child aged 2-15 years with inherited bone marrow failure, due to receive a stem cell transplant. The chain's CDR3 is CSARVGTGELFF. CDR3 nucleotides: TGCAGTGCTAGAGTGGGCACCGGGGAGCTGTTTTTT.